The rows below give T cell receptor beta chains drawn from one sample of a study of OX40 agonist ivuxolimab in advanced cancers. Using immunoSEQ multiplex PCR, the repertoire was profiled, and TCRdb retains in-frame clones only, with some absent. Seen here are about 69,000 clones, 84% observed once, and the top ten hold approximately 8%. The sequenced sample was CD4+ or CD8+ T cells sorted from blood, obtained in a trial of the OX40 agonist ivuxolimab. The receptors here all came from an adult with an advanced solid tumor such as melanoma, head and neck, liver or kidney cancer. Each CDR3 is given with its conserved first and last residue. The D gene is left open where the match is weak. The size of a clone is reported for some rows only, either as once, few or many, or as a class for expanded clones.

D gene	clone size	V gene	J gene	CDR3 protein	CDR3 DNA
NA	NA	TRBV27	TRBJ2-7	CASSLTRGRYEQYF	TGTGCCAGCAGTTTAACCAGGGGGAGGTACGAGCAGTACTTC
TRBD2	NA	TRBV11-3	TRBJ2-7	CASSPGTSGTYEQYF	TGTGCCAGCAGCCCAGGGACTAGCGGGACCTACGAGCAGTACTTC
NA	NA	TRBV14	TRBJ1-6	CASSRRTPGLLGSYNSPLHF	TGTGCCAGCAGCCGCCGAACTCCGGGTCTGCTCGGCTCCTATAATTCACCCCTCCACTTT
NA	few	TRBV6-1	TRBJ2-7	CASGETLTYEQYF	TGTGCCAGCGGGGAGACCCTCACCTACGAGCAGTACTTC
NA	few	TRBV19	TRBJ1-5	CASSRAANQPQHF	TGTGCCAGTAGTAGGGCAGCCAATCAGCCCCAGCATTTT
TRBD1	NA	TRBV11-2	TRBJ2-7	CASSLGTGPSYEQYF	TGTGCCAGCAGCTTGGGGACAGGGCCGTCCTACGAGCAGTACTTC
TRBD1	NA	TRBV19	TRBJ2-3	CASTSPGQGVTDTQYF	TGTGCCAGTACCTCACCGGGACAGGGGGTTACAGATACGCAGTATTTT
NA	NA	TRBV19	TRBJ2-3	CASKRGRGSTDTQYF	TGTGCCAGTAAAAGGGGCAGGGGAAGCACAGATACGCAGTATTTT
NA	NA	TRBV4-3	TRBJ2-7	CASSLSWTALSCEQYF	TGCGCCAGCAGCCTCTCCTGGACAGCCCTATCCTGCGAGCAGTACTTC
NA	NA	TRBV10-3	TRBJ2-1	CAISDLANEQFF	TGTGCCATCAGTGATCTGGCCAATGAGCAGTTCTTC
TRBD1	NA	TRBV18	TRBJ1-5	CASSPFRQGHNQPQHF	TGTGCCAGCTCACCCTTCCGACAGGGACACAATCAGCCCCAGCATTTT
NA	NA	TRBV28	TRBJ1-1	CASSLSVIGSGPMNTEAFF	TGTGCCAGCAGTTTATCAGTGATCGGGAGCGGGCCTATGAACACTGAAGCTTTCTTT
TRBD1	NA	TRBV19	TRBJ1-1	CASSIGDRLREAFF	TGTGCCAGTAGTATCGGGGACAGGTTGAGGGAGGCTTTCTTT
NA	NA	TRBV5-1	TRBJ2-5	CASSSGPEGETQYF	TGCGCCAGCAGCTCGGGACCCGAGGGAGAGACCCAGTACTTC
NA	NA	TRBV7-6	TRBJ2-1	CASSLGPQGAGIF	TGTGCCAGCAGCTTGGGTCCTCAAGGGGCAGGGATCTTC
TRBD1	NA	TRBV14	TRBJ2-1	CASSPRDRGNEQFF	TGTGCCAGCAGCCCCCGGGACAGGGGCAATGAGCAGTTCTTC
TRBD2	NA	TRBV28	TRBJ2-2	CAIRRGTSGYTGELFF	TGTGCCATTCGAAGGGGGACTAGCGGATACACCGGGGAGCTGTTTTTT
NA	NA	TRBV5-1	TRBJ1-1	CASSPTTRENTEAFF	TGCGCCAGCAGCCCAACGACCCGGGAAAACACTGAAGCTTTCTTT
NA	NA	TRBV21-1	TRBJ1-6	CASSKRGTGGSPLHF	TGTGCCAGCAGCAAAAGAGGGACAGGGGGTTCACCCCTCCACTTT
TRBD1	NA	TRBV11-2	TRBJ1-2	CASSSLRGPNYGYTF	TGTGCCAGCAGCTCTTTAAGGGGGCCTAACTATGGCTACACCTTC
TRBD1	NA	TRBV10-3	TRBJ1-6	CAISRQGLLYNSPLHF	TGTGCCATCAGTCGACAGGGGTTGCTTTATAATTCACCCCTCCACTTT
NA	NA	TRBV7-6	TRBJ2-3	CASSVRDQDTQYF	TGTGCCAGCAGCGTAAGGGACCAGGATACGCAGTATTTT
NA	NA	TRBV11-2	TRBJ2-3	CASSPWGASTDTQYF	TGTGCCAGCAGCCCCTGGGGTGCTAGCACAGATACGCAGTATTTT
NA	NA	TRBV5-5	TRBJ2-5	CASSGTSTETQYF	TGTGCCAGCAGCGGAACTAGTACCGAGACCCAGTACTTC
NA	NA	TRBV20-1	TRBJ2-7	CSASGGYEQYF	TGCAGTGCTAGTGGGGGCTACGAGCAGTACTTC
NA	few	TRBV5-5	TRBJ1-1	CASSLVVAAAGGAFF	TGTGCCAGCAGCTTGGTGGTGGCAGCCGCGGGCGGAGCTTTCTTT
NA	NA	TRBV20-1	TRBJ1-2	CSARESYGYTF	TGCAGTGCTAGAGAGAGCTATGGCTACACCTTC
TRBD1	NA	TRBV25-1	TRBJ1-1	CASSGTGVEAFF	TGTGCCAGCAGTGGCACAGGGGTTGAAGCTTTCTTT
NA	NA	TRBV12-5	TRBJ1-3	CASGEGGSGNTIYF	TGTGCTAGTGGTGAGGGGGGCTCTGGAAACACCATATATTTT
NA	once	TRBV5-4	TRBJ2-2	CASSKNTGELFF	TGTGCCAGCAGCAAGAACACCGGGGAGCTGTTTTTT
TRBD1	once	TRBV19	TRBJ2-1	CASSIRDRGMNEQFF	TGTGCCAGTAGTATCCGGGACAGGGGAATGAATGAGCAGTTCTTC
NA	NA	TRBV2	TRBJ1-5	CASRLTAGKPQHF	TGTGCCAGCAGGTTGACGGCAGGTAAGCCCCAGCATTTT
NA	NA	TRBV5-1	TRBJ1-4	CASSPDSHRVGATNEKLFF	TGCGCCAGCAGCCCGGACAGCCACAGGGTTGGAGCAACTAATGAAAAACTGTTTTTT
TRBD2	few	TRBV19	TRBJ2-7	CASSILSRGREYHEQYF	TGTGCCAGTAGTATTCTCAGTCGTGGGCGGGAGTACCACGAGCAGTACTTC
NA	NA	TRBV5-4	TRBJ2-7	CASSLQGVSGYEQYF	TGTGCCAGCAGCCTACAGGGCGTTTCGGGCTACGAGCAGTACTTC
NA	NA	TRBV30	TRBJ1-2	CAWRPGGGYTF	TGTGCCTGGAGACCGGGGGGTGGCTACACCTTC
NA	NA	TRBV7-9	TRBJ2-3	CASSLLKTGVTDTQYF	TGTGCCAGCAGCTTATTAAAGACAGGAGTCACAGATACGCAGTATTTT
NA	NA	TRBV7-2	TRBJ1-2	CASSSPINPGGYTF	TGTGCCAGCAGCTCGCCAATAAACCCCGGGGGCTACACCTTC
NA	NA	TRBV7-2	TRBJ2-7	CASSLEEGSSYEQYF	TGTGCCAGCAGCTTAGAAGAGGGGAGCTCCTACGAGCAGTACTTC
NA	NA	TRBV5-5	TRBJ1-2	CASSLEPWSYGYTF	TGTGCCAGCAGCTTGGAGCCCTGGTCCTATGGCTACACCTTC
NA	NA	TRBV7-2	TRBJ2-3	CASSPPPDTQYF	TGTGCCAGCAGCCCCCCCCCAGATACGCAGTATTTT
NA	NA	TRBV4-2	TRBJ2-5	CASSRELETQYF	TGTGCCAGCAGCCGGGAGCTAGAGACCCAGTACTTC
TRBD1	few	TRBV19	TRBJ2-7	CASSIRADRDSYEQYF	TGTGCCAGTAGTATCCGAGCCGACAGGGACTCCTACGAGCAGTACTTC
NA	NA	TRBV5-1	TRBJ2-7	CASSLSSGAQPYEQYF	TGCGCCAGCAGCTTGTCCTCCGGAGCCCAACCCTACGAGCAGTACTTC